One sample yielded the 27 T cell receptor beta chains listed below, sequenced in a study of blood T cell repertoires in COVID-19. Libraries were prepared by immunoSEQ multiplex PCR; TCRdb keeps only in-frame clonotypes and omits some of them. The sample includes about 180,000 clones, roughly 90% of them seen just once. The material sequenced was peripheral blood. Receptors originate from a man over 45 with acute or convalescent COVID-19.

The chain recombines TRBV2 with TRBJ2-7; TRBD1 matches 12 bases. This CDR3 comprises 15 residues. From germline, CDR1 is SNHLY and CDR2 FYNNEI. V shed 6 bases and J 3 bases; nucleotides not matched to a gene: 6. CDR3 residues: CASSEGQGAIYEQYF. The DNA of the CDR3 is TGTGCCAGCAGCGAGGGACAGGGGGCAATCTACGAGCAGTACTTC. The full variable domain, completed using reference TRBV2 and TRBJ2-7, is EPEVTQTPSHQVTQMGQEVILRCVPISNHLYFYWYRQILGQKVEFLVSFYNNEISEKSEIFDDQFSVERPDGSNFTLKIRSTKLEDSAMYFCASSEGQGAIYEQYFGPGTRLTVT.

The DNA of the CDR3 is TGTGCCAGTACCCTAAGTGGGGAGAGAGGTAACACTGAAGCTTTCTTT. Its protein product is CASTLSGERGNTEAFF. The chain joins TRBV19 to TRBJ1-1; D is unresolved. Per germline, CDR1 LNHDA and CDR2 SQIVND (reference sequence). Trimming removed 7 bases at V and 2 bases at J, with 20 bases between. CDR3 length: 16 residues. Combining the CDR3 with reference TRBV19 and TRBJ1-1 gives the whole variable domain DGGITQSPKYLFRKEGQNVTLSCEQNLNHDAMYWYRQDPGQGLRLIYYSQIVNDFQKGDIAEGYSVSREKKESFPLTVTSAQKNPTAFYLCASTLSGERGNTEAFFGQGTRLTVV.

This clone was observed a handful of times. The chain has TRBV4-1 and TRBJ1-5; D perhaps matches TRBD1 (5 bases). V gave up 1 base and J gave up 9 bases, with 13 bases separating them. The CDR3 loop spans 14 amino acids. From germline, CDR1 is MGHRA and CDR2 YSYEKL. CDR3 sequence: CASSQGTGVRPQHF. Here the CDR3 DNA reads TGCGCCAGCAGCCAAGGTACAGGAGTCAGGCCCCAGCATTTT.

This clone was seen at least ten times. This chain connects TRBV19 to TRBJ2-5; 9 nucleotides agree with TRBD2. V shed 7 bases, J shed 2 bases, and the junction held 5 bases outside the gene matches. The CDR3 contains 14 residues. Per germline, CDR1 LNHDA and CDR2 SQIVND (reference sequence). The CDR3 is CASTRRGGQETQYF. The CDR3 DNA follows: TGTGCCAGTACCCGGCGGGGGGGACAAGAGACCCAGTACTTC.

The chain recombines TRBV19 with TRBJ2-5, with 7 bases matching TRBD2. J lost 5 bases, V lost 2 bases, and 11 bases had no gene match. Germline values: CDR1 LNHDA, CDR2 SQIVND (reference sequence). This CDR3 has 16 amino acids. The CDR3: CASSIWSSGLRETQYF. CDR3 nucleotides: TGTGCCAGTAGTATATGGTCTAGCGGCCTTCGGGAGACCCAGTACTTC.

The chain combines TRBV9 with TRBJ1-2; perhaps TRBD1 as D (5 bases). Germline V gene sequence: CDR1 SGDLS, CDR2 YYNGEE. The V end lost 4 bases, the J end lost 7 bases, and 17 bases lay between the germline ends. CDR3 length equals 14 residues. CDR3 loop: CASSTGQGSVGYTF. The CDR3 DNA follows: TGTGCCAGCAGCACAGGACAAGGGTCGGTTGGCTACACCTTC.

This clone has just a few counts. CDR3 DNA: TGTGCCTGGAGAGGCGGGTACGAGCAGTACTTC. Translating it yields CAWRGGYEQYF. The gene calls are TRBV30 and TRBJ2-7; a weak D match, TRBD2 (5 bases). Trimming cost V 3 bases and J 4 bases, with 7 bases left between them. Germline V lookup: CDR1 GTSNPN, CDR2 SVGIG (reference sequence). This CDR3 region has 11 residues. The variable domain in full, completed from reference TRBV30 and TRBJ2-7, reads SQTIHQWPATLVQPVGSPLSLECTVEGTSNPNLYWYRQAAGRGLQLLFYSVGIGQISSEVPQNLSASRPQDRQFILSSKKLLLSDSGFYLCAWRGGYEQYFGPGTRLTVT.

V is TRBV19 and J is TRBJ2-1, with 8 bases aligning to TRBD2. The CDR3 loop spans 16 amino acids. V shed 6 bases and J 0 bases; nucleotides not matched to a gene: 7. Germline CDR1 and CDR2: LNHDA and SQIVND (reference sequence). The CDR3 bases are TGTGCCAGTAGCCCTACTAGCGGCCCCTCCTACAATGAGCAGTTCTTC. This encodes CASSPTSGPSYNEQFF.

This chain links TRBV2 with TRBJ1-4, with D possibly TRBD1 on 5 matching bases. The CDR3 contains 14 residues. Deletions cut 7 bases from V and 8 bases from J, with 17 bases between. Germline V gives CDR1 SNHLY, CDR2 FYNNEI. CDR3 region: CASKLGHQGEKLFF. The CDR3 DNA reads TGTGCCAGCAAGCTTGGACATCAAGGGGAAAAACTGTTTTTT.

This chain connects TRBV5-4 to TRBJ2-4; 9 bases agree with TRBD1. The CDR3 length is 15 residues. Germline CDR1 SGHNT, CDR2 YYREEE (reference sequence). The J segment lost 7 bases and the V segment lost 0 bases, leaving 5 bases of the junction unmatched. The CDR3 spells CASSLDRGPGNIQYF. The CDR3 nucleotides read TGTGCCAGCAGCTTGGACAGGGGGCCGGGGAACATTCAGTACTTC.

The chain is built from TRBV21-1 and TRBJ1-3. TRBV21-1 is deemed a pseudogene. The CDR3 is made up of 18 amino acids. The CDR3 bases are TGTGCCAGCAGTCCCCCCCTGGCGGGAGTATTATGTCTGAACACCATATATTTT. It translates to CASSPPLAGVLCLNTIYF.

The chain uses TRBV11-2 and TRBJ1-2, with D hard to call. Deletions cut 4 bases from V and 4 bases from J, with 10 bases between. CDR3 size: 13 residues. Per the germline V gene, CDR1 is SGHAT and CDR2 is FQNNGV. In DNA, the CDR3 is TGTGCCAGCAGCTCACTCGACATCTATGGCTACACCTTC. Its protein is CASSSLDIYGYTF. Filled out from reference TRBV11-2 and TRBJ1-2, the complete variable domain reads EAGVAQSPRYKIIEKRQSVAFWCNPISGHATLYWYQQILGQGPKLLIQFQNNGVVDDSQLPKDRFSAERLKGVDSTLKIQPAKLEDSAVYLCASSSLDIYGYTFGSGTRLTVV.

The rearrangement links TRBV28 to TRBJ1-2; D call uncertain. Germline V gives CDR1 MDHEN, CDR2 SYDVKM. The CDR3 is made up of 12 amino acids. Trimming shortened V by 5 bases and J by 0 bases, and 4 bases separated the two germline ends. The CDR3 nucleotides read TGTGCCAGCAGTACAGCTAACTATGGCTACACCTTC. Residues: CASSTANYGYTF.

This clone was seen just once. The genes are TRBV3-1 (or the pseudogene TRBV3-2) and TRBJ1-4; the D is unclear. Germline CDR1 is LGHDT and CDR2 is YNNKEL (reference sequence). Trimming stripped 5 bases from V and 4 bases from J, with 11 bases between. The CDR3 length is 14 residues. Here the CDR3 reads CASSSWADNEKLFF. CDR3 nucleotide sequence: TGTGCCAGCAGCTCCTGGGCCGATAATGAAAAACTGTTTTTT.

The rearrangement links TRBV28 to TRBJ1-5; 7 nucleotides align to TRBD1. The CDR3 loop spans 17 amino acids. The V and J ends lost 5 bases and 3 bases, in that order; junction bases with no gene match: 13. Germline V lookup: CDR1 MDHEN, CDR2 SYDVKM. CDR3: CASSTRQGKGDNQPQHF. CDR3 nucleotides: TGTGCCAGCAGTACCCGACAGGGAAAGGGTGACAATCAGCCCCAGCATTTT.

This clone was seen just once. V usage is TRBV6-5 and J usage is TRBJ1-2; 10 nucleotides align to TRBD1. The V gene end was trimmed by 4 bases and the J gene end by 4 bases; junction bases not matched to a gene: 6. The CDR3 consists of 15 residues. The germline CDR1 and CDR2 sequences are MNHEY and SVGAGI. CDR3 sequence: CASSSRTGGIYGYTF. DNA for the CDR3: TGTGCCAGCAGTTCCAGGACAGGGGGGATCTATGGCTACACCTTC.

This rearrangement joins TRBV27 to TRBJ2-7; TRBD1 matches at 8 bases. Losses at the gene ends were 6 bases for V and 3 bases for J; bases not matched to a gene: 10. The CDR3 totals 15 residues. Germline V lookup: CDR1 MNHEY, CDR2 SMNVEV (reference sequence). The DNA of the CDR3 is TGTGCCAGCAGCCAGAACAACAGGGGGAACTACGAGCAGTACGTC. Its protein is CASSQNNRGNYEQYV.

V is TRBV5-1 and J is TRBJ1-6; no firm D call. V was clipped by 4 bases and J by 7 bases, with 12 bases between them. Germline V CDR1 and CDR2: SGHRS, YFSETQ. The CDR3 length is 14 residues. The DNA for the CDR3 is TGCGCCAGCAGCGTCTACGGCGGGAATTCACCCCTCCACTTT. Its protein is CASSVYGGNSPLHF.

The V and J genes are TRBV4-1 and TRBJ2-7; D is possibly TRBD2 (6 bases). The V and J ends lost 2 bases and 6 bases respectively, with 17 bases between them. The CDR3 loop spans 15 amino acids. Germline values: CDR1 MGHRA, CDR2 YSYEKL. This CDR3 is CASSQHPGTPSEQYF. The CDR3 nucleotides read TGCGCCAGCAGCCAACACCCCGGGACTCCGAGCGAGCAGTACTTC.

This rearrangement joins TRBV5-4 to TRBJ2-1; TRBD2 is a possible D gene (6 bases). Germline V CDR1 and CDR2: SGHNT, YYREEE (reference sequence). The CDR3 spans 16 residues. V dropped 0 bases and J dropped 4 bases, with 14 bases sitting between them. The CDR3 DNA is TGTGCCAGCAGCTTGGGGCCGGGCGCGGGGTACAATGAGCAGTTCTTC. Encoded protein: CASSLGPGAGYNEQFF.

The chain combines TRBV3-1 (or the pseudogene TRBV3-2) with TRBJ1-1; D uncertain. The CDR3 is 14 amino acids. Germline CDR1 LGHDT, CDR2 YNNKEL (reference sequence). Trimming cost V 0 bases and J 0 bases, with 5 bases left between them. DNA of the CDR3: TGTGCCAGCAGCCAAGATTCGTTGAACACTGAAGCTTTCTTT. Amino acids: CASSQDSLNTEAFF.

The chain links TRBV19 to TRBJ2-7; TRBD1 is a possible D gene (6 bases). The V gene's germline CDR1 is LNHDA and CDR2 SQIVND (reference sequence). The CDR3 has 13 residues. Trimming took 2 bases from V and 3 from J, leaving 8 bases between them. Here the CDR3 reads CASSIRTDYEQYF. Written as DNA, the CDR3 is TGTGCCAGTAGTATACGGACAGACTACGAGCAGTACTTC. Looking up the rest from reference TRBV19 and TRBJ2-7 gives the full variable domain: DGGITQSPKYLFRKEGQNVTLSCEQNLNHDAMYWYRQDPGQGLRLIYYSQIVNDFQKGDIAEGYSVSREKKESFPLTVTSAQKNPTAFYLCASSIRTDYEQYFGPGTRLTVT.

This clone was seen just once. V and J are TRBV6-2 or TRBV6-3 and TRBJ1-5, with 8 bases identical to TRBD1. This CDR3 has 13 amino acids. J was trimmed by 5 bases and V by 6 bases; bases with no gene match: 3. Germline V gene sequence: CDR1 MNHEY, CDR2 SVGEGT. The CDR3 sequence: CASSRTGYQPQHF. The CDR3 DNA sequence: TGTGCCAGCAGCCGGACAGGGTATCAGCCCCAGCATTTT.

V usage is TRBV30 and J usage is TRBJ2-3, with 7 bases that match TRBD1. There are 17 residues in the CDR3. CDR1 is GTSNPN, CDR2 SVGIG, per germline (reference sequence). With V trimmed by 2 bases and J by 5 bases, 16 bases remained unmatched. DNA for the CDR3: TGTGCCTGGAGTACCCCCCCCATTACAGGGGCGGGAGATACGCAGTATTTT. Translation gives CAWSTPPITGAGDTQYF.

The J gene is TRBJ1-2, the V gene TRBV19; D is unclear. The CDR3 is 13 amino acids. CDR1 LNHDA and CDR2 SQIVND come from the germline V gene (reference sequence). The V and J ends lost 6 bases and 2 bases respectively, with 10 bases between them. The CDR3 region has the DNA TGTGCCAGTAGGCCCCAACTAAACTATGGCTACACCTTC. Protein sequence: CASRPQLNYGYTF.

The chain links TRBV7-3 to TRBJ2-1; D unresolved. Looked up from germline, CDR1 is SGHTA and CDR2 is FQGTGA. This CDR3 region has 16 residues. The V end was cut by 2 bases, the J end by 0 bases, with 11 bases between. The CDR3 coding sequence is TGTGCCAGCAGCTTATATTCGGGTAGCTCCTACAATGAGCAGTTCTTC. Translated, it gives CASSLYSGSSYNEQFF. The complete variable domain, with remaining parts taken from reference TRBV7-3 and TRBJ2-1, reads GAGVSQTPSNKVTEKGKYVELRCDPISGHTALYWYRQSLGQGPEFLIYFQGTGAADDSGLPNDRFFAVRPEGSVSTLKIQRTERGDSAVYLCASSLYSGSSYNEQFFGPGTRLTVL.

CDR3: CASSLVLAGGYNEQFF. Here the CDR3 DNA reads TGCGCCAGCAGCTTGGTGCTAGCGGGGGGGTACAATGAGCAGTTCTTC. V usage is TRBV5-1 and J usage is TRBJ2-1; 12 nucleotides line up with TRBD2. The V and J ends lost 0 bases and 4 bases, in that order; junction bases with no gene match: 2. This CDR3 spans 16 amino acids. Germline loops: CDR1 SGHRS, CDR2 YFSETQ.